This entry lists 27 T cell receptor beta chains sequenced from one sample in a study of blood T cell repertoires in COVID-19. The table came from immunoSEQ multiplex PCR; TCRdb's copy has only in-frame clones and leaves some out. This sample yields roughly 700,000 clones, of which approximately 90% are seen a single time; roughly 0.25% belongs to the top ten. Sequencing was carried out using peripheral blood. Receptor source: a woman between 18 and 29 years old with acute or convalescent COVID-19.

This chain's CDR3 is CASSQGGQGKSAFF. CDR3 DNA: TGTGCCAGCAGCCAGGGGGGACAGGGAAAATCAGCTTTCTTT. The rearrangement joins TRBV3-1 (or the pseudogene TRBV3-2) to TRBJ1-1; 9 bases are a match to TRBD1. Germline V gene lookup returns CDR1 LGHDT and CDR2 YNNKEL (reference sequence). The CDR3 is 14 amino acids. V was clipped by 3 bases and J by 10 bases; unmatched bases: 9.

The chain has TRBV5-5 and TRBJ1-2; D remains unclear. Germline V gene lookup returns CDR1 SGHKS and CDR2 YYEKEE (reference sequence). The CDR3 is 13 residues long. V was shortened by 6 bases and J by 4 bases, with 13 bases between the two germline ends. The CDR3 is CASTPTRGYGYTF. DNA for the CDR3: TGTGCCAGCACCCCGACCCGCGGCTATGGCTACACCTTC.

The chain is built from TRBV24-1 and TRBJ2-1; 15 bases line up with TRBD2. The CDR3 is 14 amino acids. Per germline, CDR1 KGHDR and CDR2 SFDVKD. Trimming removed 8 bases from V and 6 bases from J; junction bases left unmatched: 1. DNA for the CDR3: TGTGCCACCATGGGACTAGCGGGGGGCAATGAGCAGTTCTTC. As protein: CATMGLAGGNEQFF.

The V call is TRBV24-1, the J call TRBJ2-7; possibly TRBD1 for D (6 bases). Germline-derived CDR1 and CDR2 are KGHDR and SFDVKD. The CDR3 is 15 residues long. V lost 9 bases and J lost 2, with 19 bases in between. CDR3 nucleotide sequence: TGTGCCACCGGCTCTAAGGACAGACCGCCCTACGAGCAGTACTTC. Translation: CATGSKDRPPYEQYF.

The chain joins TRBV4-1 to TRBJ1-1; 9 nucleotides line up with TRBD1. The CDR3 spans 19 residues. V lost 3 bases and J lost 4; bases outside the gene matches: 18. Germline V gene data show CDR1 as MGHRA and CDR2 as YSYEKL. Written as DNA, the CDR3 is TGCGCCAGCAGCCAGGAGGACCTAACAGGGGGCGCGGTGGTCACTGAAGCTTTCTTT. It specifies CASSQEDLTGGAVVTEAFF.

This rearrangement joins TRBV4-3 to TRBJ2-7; D may be TRBD1 (7 bases). Trimming left V 3 bases short and J 5 bases short, with 17 bases between. Germline lookup yields CDR1 LGHNA and CDR2 YSLEER. This CDR3 has 15 amino acids. The CDR3 spells CASSQGRGTANEQYF. The CDR3 bases are TGCGCCAGCAGCCAGGGTCGGGGGACAGCGAACGAGCAGTACTTC.

V usage is TRBV2 and J usage is TRBJ1-1; 7 bases agree with TRBD1. Germline trimming cut 6 bases from V and 2 bases from J; bases unmatched to any gene: 9. Germline lookup yields CDR1 SNHLY and CDR2 FYNNEI. The CDR3 has 15 residues. Here the CDR3 reads CASRARDRPNTEAFF. The DNA for the CDR3 is TGTGCCAGCAGAGCCCGGGACAGACCAAACACTGAAGCTTTCTTT. The complete variable domain, with remaining parts taken from reference TRBV2 and TRBJ1-1, reads EPEVTQTPSHQVTQMGQEVILRCVPISNHLYFYWYRQILGQKVEFLVSFYNNEISEKSEIFDDQFSVERPDGSNFTLKIRSTKLEDSAMYFCASRARDRPNTEAFFGQGTRLTVV.

This clone has a handful of counts. V usage is TRBV3-1 (or the pseudogene TRBV3-2) and J usage is TRBJ1-4; a weak D match, TRBD1 (5 bases). The ends were cut back, 0 bases at V and 8 bases at J, with 13 bases in the middle. Looked up from germline, CDR1 is LGHDT and CDR2 is YNNKEL (reference sequence). The CDR3 consists of 15 residues. CDR3 amino acids: CASSQEKGRGEKLFF. For the CDR3, the DNA is TGTGCCAGCAGCCAAGAAAAGGGGAGGGGCGAAAAACTGTTTTTT.

V gene TRBV4-3 combines with J gene TRBJ2-1; 8 bases are shared with TRBD1. This CDR3 spans 16 amino acids. Germline V CDR1 and CDR2: LGHNA, YSLEER. V lost 2 bases to trimming and J lost 4 bases; unmatched junction nucleotides: 7. CDR3 bases: TGCGCCAGCAGCCAATGGGACAGGAGAGTTTACAATGAGCAGTTCTTC. Translating it yields CASSQWDRRVYNEQFF.

The chain is built from TRBV2 and TRBJ1-2; TRBD1 matches at 9 bases. CDR1 and CDR2 (germline): SNHLY, FYNNEI. Trimming cost V 4 bases and J 6 bases; bases outside gene matches: 6. This CDR3 comprises 14 residues. CDR3 sequence (DNA): TGTGCCAGCAGTGCAGGGGGACAGGGCAATGGCTACACCTTC. This gives the protein CASSAGGQGNGYTF.

The rearrangement links TRBV21-1 to TRBJ1-2; the table's D call, TRBD1, was not checked against the DNA. TRBV21-1 is labeled a pseudogene. CDR3 length: 18 amino acids. The CDR3 nucleotides read TGTGCCAGCTACCGGAGAGGGGGCAGGGGGACCCCCCCCTATGGCTACACCTTC. Its translation is CASYRRGGRGTPPYGYTF.

This sequence joins TRBV4-1 and TRBJ2-7; maybe TRBD2 (5 bases). V shed 1 base and J shed 5 bases, with 9 bases lying between them. The CDR3 covers 13 residues. Germline CDR1 MGHRA, CDR2 YSYEKL. DNA of the CDR3: TGCGCCAGCAGCCAAGTGGGCGGGCACGAGCAGTACTTC. It codes for CASSQVGGHEQYF.

CDR3 protein: CASSNLHLRAICSGANVLTF. The CDR3 DNA reads TGTGCCAGCAGCAACCTACACTTGAGGGCAATCTGCTCTGGGGCCAACGTCCTGACTTTC. The chain joins TRBV21-1 to TRBJ2-6; TRBD2 reflects the table's D call only, with no check against the DNA. TRBV21-1 counts as a pseudogene. This CDR3 region has 20 residues.

This chain links TRBV9 with TRBJ2-2; TRBD1 aligns across 7 bases. From germline, CDR1 is SGDLS and CDR2 YYNGEE. The CDR3 consists of 14 residues. J gave up 4 bases and V 5 bases, and 5 bases lay outside the gene matches. The CDR3 DNA is TGTGCCAGCAGTGACGACAGGGCCACCGGGGAGCTGTTTTTT. Protein sequence: CASSDDRATGELFF.

The chain couples TRBV2 to TRBJ2-5; 11 bases map to TRBD2. Germline loops: CDR1 SNHLY, CDR2 FYNNEI. This CDR3 contains 16 residues. Trimming at V came to 5 bases and at J to 5 bases, leaving 10 bases not matched to a gene. DNA for the CDR3: TGTGCCAGCAGTCCTTCTTTAGCGGGGGGGGTGGAGACCCAGTACTTC. Translated: CASSPSLAGGVETQYF.

This chain joins TRBV18 and TRBJ1-1; 10 bases are a match to TRBD1. Germline lookup yields CDR1 KGHSH and CDR2 LQKENI. Unmatched junction bases numbered 11, after V lost 6 bases and J lost 4 bases. CDR3 length: 16 amino acids. The CDR3 DNA follows: TGTGCCAGCTCCTCCAAAGGAGGGACAGGGGTCACTGAAGCTTTCTTT. Translating gives CASSSKGGTGVTEAFF.

This chain connects TRBV18 to TRBJ1-3, with 7 bases aligning to TRBD1. The CDR3 has 15 amino acids. CDR1 is KGHSH, CDR2 LQKENI, per germline. V trimming: 6 bases; J trimming: 2 bases; junction bases outside the gene matches: 7. The DNA of the CDR3 is TGTGCCAGCTCTCGACAGGGCCTGGCTGGAAACACCATATATTTT. Amino acids: CASSRQGLAGNTIYF.

V is TRBV10-1 and J is TRBJ2-3; 8 bases are shared with TRBD2. V shed 4 bases, J shed 2 bases, and the junction held 5 bases outside the gene matches. Per the germline V gene, CDR1 is WNHNN and CDR2 is SYGVQD (reference sequence). The CDR3 runs to 15 residues. Here the CDR3 DNA reads TGCGCCAGCAGTGGGCAGCGGGGGATCACAGATACGCAGTATTTT. Its translation: CASSGQRGITDTQYF.

The gene calls are TRBV3-1 (or the pseudogene TRBV3-2) and TRBJ1-5; weak D call: TRBD1 (5 bases). The CDR3 covers 14 residues. The V end was cut by 1 base, the J end by 6 bases, with 10 bases between. CDR1 and CDR2 from the germline V gene are LGHDT and YNNKEL (reference sequence). The CDR3 nucleotides are TGTGCCAGCAGCCAAGGATTAGGGGCTCAGCCCCAGCATTTT. As protein: CASSQGLGAQPQHF.

The chain is built from TRBV4-1 and TRBJ2-2; the D gene is possibly TRBD2 (5 bases). Per the germline V gene, CDR1 is MGHRA and CDR2 is YSYEKL. The CDR3 has 15 amino acids. V dropped 3 bases and J dropped 3 bases, with 11 bases sitting between them. In nucleotides, the CDR3 is TGCGCCAGCAGCCACTCTGACGGGGACACCGGGGAGCTGTTTTTT. It is translated as CASSHSDGDTGELFF.

This chain's CDR3 is CASSYRIRGRQTEAFF. CDR3 bases: TGTGCCAGCAGTTACCGGATCAGGGGGCGGCAAACTGAAGCTTTCTTT. The rearrangement uses TRBV6-5 and TRBJ1-1, with TRBD1 matching 8 bases. The CDR3 loop spans 16 amino acids. The J segment lost 5 bases and the V segment lost 2 bases, leaving 10 bases of the junction unmatched. Germline V gene sequence: CDR1 MNHEY, CDR2 SVGAGI.

The rearrangement joins TRBV27 to TRBJ1-2, with 7 bases lining up with TRBD1. Germline CDR1 and CDR2: MNHEY and SMNVEV (reference sequence). CDR3 length equals 14 residues. After removal of 6 bases from V and 2 bases from J, the junction contained 6 bases not matched to a gene. As DNA, the CDR3 is TGTGCCAGCAGAAGAAGGGACAGCAACTATGGCTACACCTTC. Protein product: CASRRRDSNYGYTF.

The CDR3 loop is CASSPSVALYTEAFF. DNA of the CDR3: TGTGCCAGCAGCCCGTCGGTTGCCTTATACACTGAAGCTTTCTTT. This sequence joins TRBV3-1 (or the pseudogene TRBV3-2) and TRBJ1-1, with D hard to call. V gave up 4 bases and J gave up 3 bases, with 15 bases separating them. The CDR3 runs to 15 residues. Germline assignment: CDR1 LGHDT and CDR2 YNNKEL (reference sequence).

The rearrangement links TRBV5-1 to TRBJ2-3; D gene uncertain. The CDR3 extends over 14 amino acids. The germline V and J ends were trimmed by 3 bases and 3 bases, with 11 bases remaining between them. Germline CDR1 and CDR2: SGHRS and YFSETQ. Written as DNA, the CDR3 is TGCGCCAGCAGCTGGCCTCTGGCTACAGATACGCAGTATTTT. It is translated as CASSWPLATDTQYF.

V usage is TRBV3-1 (or the pseudogene TRBV3-2) and J usage is TRBJ1-3, with TRBD1 matching 8 bases. The CDR3 is 15 residues long. Unmatched junction bases numbered 5, after V lost 1 base and J lost 6 bases. In germline, CDR1 is LGHDT, CDR2 YNNKEL (reference sequence). This chain's CDR3 is CASSQAARGQNTIYF. The CDR3 DNA reads as TGTGCCAGCAGCCAAGCGGCCAGGGGGCAAAACACCATATATTTT.

V gene TRBV11-2 combines with J gene TRBJ2-5; maybe TRBD2 (5 bases). Germline-derived CDR1 and CDR2 are SGHAT and FQNNGV. Trimming stripped 5 bases from V and 1 base from J, with 8 bases between. The CDR3 is made up of 13 amino acids. The CDR3 region has the DNA TGTGCCAGCAGCCCGACTACCCAAGAGACCCAGTACTTC. It codes for CASSPTTQETQYF.

V usage is TRBV4-1 and J usage is TRBJ2-7; D ambiguous. Trimming cost V 0 bases and J 1 base, with 7 bases left between them. The V gene's germline CDR1 is MGHRA and CDR2 YSYEKL. The CDR3 is 14 amino acids. This CDR3 is CASSQDRFSYEQYF. The CDR3 DNA sequence: TGCGCCAGCAGCCAAGACCGGTTTTCCTACGAGCAGTACTTC.